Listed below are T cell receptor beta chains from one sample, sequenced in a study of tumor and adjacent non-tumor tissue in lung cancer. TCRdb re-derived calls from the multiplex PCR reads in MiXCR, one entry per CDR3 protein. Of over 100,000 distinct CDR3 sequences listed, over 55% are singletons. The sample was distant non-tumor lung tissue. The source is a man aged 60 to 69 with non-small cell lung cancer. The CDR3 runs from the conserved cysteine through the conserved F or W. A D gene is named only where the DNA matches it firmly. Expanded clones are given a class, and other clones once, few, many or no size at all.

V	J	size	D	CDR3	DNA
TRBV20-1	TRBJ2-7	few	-	CSARRGREPYEQYF	TGCAGTGCTAGAAGGGGGAGAGAACCGTACGAGCAGTACTTC
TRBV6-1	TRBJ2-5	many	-	CASSEAGGTETQYF	TGTGCCAGCAGTGAAGCAGGGGGGACCGAGACCCAGTACTTC
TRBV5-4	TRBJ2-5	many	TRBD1	CASSYPGQGASETQYF	TGTGCCAGCAGCTACCCCGGACAGGGGGCTTCGGAGACCCAGTACTTC
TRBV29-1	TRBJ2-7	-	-	CSASGCYEQYF	TGCAGCGCATCGGGTTGCTACGAGCAGTACTTC
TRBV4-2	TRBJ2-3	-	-	CASSQGSRDPADMQYF	TGTGCCAGCAGCCAAGGAAGCCGAGATCCAGCAGATATGCAGTATTTT
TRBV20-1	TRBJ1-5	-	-	CSAREGPRPLHSNQPQHF	TGCAGTGCTAGAGAGGGGCCCCGTCCCCTGCATAGCAATCAGCCCCAGCATTTT
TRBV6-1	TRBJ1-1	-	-	CASSGPGWDTEAFF	TGTGCCAGCAGTGGTCCAGGGTGGGACACTGAAGCTTTCTTT
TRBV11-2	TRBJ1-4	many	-	CASSLDPRAASRSLLFF	TGTGCCAGCAGCTTAGATCCCAGGGCCGCTTCAAGATCCTTGCTGTTTTTT
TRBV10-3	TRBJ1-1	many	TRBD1	CATTGTEATEAFF	TGTGCCACGACCGGGACAGAGGCGACTGAAGCTTTCTTT
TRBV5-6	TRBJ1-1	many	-	CASSTARVGTEAFF	TGTGCCAGCAGCACGGCCAGGGTGGGGACTGAAGCTTTCTTT
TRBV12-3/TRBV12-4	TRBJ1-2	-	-	CACSPQPHGYTF	TGTGCCTGTAGTCCCCAGCCCCATGGCTACACCTTC
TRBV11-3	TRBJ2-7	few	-	CASSLVSGSEEYF	TGTGCCAGCAGCTTAGTGTCCGGGAGCGAGGAGTACTTC
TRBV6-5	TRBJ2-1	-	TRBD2	CASPYRGLAKKMIYSEQFF	TGTGCCAGCCCTTATAGGGGACTAGCGAAAAAGATGATTTACAGTGAGCAGTTCTTC
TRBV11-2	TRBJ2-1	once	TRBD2	CASNPMTSGAYNEQFF	TGTGCCAGCAACCCAATGACTAGCGGGGCCTACAATGAGCAGTTCTTC
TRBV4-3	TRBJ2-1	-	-	CASSQGQAELYNEQFF	TGCGCCAGCAGCCAAGGTCAAGCGGAACTATACAATGAGCAGTTCTTC
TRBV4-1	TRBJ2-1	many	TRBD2	CASSPLPNGGYEQFF	TGCGCCAGCAGCCCACTCCCTAACGGGGGGTATGAGCAGTTCTTC
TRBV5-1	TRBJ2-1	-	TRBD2	CASSFLAGEWGNEQFF	TGCGCCAGCAGCTTCCTAGCGGGAGAATGGGGCAATGAGCAGTTCTTC
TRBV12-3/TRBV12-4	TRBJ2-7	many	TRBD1	CASSLGTGYEQYF	TGTGCCAGCAGCCTCGGGACAGGGTACGAGCAGTACTTC
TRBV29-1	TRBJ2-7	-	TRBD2	CSISGLAGGPEEQYF	TGCAGCATCTCGGGACTAGCGGGAGGGCCGGAAGAGCAGTACTTC
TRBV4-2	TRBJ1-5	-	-	CASSQEYRQEYQPQHF	TGTGCGAGCAGCCAAGAGTACAGACAGGAGTATCAGCCCCAGCATTTT
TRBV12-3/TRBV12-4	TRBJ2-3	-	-	CASRYARDMQYF	TGTGCCAGCAGGTATGCTCGAGATATGCAGTATTTT
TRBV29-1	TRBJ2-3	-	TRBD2	CSVELVAGTDTQYF	TGCAGCGTTGAGCTAGTAGCGGGCACAGATACCCAGTATTTT
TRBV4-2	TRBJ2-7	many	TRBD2	CASSHPSAGASYEQYF	TGTGCCAGCAGCCACCCCTCAGCGGGAGCAAGCTACGAGCAGTACTTC
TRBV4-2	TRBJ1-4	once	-	CASSQDSSGGGGAAKLFF	TGTGCCAGCAGCCAAGATTCCTCTGGAGGGGGAGGTGCTGCGAAACTGTTTTTT
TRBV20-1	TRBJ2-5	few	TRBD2	CSARDPGGLAGTRQETQYF	TGCAGTGCTAGAGATCCGGGGGGACTAGCGGGAACCCGTCAAGAGACCCAGTACTTC
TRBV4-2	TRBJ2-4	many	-	CASSQGGGGRTIQYF	TGTGCCAGCAGCCAGGGGGGAGGAGGAAGGACCATTCAGTACTTC
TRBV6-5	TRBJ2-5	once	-	CTSSPGLFQETQCF	TGTACTAGCAGCCCGGGACTGTTCCAAGAGACCCAGTGCTTC
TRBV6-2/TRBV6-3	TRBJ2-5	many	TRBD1	CASSQTGYQETQYF	TGTGCCAGCAGTCAGACAGGGTACCAAGAGACCCAGTACTTC
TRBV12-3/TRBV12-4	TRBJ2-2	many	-	CASNRANTGELFF	TGTGCCAGCAACAGAGCGAACACCGGGGAGCTGTTTTTT
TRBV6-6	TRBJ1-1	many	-	CASSYSGRMNTEAFF	TGTGCCAGCAGTTACTCGGGACGGATGAACACTGAAGCTTTCTTT
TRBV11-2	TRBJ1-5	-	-	CTSSLNGGQPQHF	TGTACCAGCAGCCTAAACGGTGGTCAGCCCCAGCATTTT
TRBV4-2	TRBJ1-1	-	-	CASSREGRLTEAFF	TGTGCCAGCAGCCGAGAAGGTCGGTTGACTGAAGCTTTCTTT
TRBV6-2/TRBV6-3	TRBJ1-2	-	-	CANMLPLGDYGYTF	TGTGCCAACATGCTTCCCCTCGGTGACTATGGCTACACCTTC
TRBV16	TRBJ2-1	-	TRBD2	CPSSHIILAVSPYNEQFF	TGTCCCAGCAGCCATATCATACTAGCGGTTAGCCCCTACAATGAGCAATTCTTC
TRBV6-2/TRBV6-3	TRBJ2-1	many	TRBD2	CASSYFSGYDNEQFF	TGTGCCAGCAGTTACTTTAGCGGGTATGACAATGAGCAGTTCTTC
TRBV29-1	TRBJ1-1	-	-	CSVVAEKPEAFF	TGCAGCGTTGTGGCGGAGAAGCCTGAAGCTTTCTTT
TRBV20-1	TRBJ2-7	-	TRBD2	CSATSGGALYEQYF	TGCAGTGCCACTAGCGGGGGGGCGTTGTACGAGCAGTACTTC
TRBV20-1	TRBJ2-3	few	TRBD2	CSARDKGLAGTQYF	TGCAGTGCTAGAGATAAGGGACTAGCAGGTACGCAGTATTTT
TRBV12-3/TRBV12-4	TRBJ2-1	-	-	CATSPRGWQNNEQFF	TGTGCCACCAGCCCGAGGGGGTGGCAGAACAATGAGCAGTTCTTC
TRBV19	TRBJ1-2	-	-	CATNRVESGYTF	TGTGCCACAAACAGGGTCGAGTCTGGCTACACCTTC
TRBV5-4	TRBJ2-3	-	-	CASSLVEVDTQYF	TGTGCCAGCAGCTTGGTCGAGGTAGATACGCAGTATTTT
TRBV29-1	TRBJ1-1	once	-	CSTECGYTEAFF	TGCAGCACAGAGTGCGGGTACACTGAAGCTTTCTTT
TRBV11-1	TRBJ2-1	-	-	CASSAPGVVDGQFF	TGTGCCAGCAGCGCGCCCGGGGTAGTGGATGGGCAGTTCTTC
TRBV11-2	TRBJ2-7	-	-	CGISLVGDGSYEQHF	-
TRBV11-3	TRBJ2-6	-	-	CASSLDINSGANLPTF	TGTGCCAGCAGCTTGGATATAAACTCTGGGGCCAACCTCCCGACTTTC
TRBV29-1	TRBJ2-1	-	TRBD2	CGVAGTSANEQFF	TGCGGCGTCGCAGGGACTAGCGCCAATGAGCAGTTCTTC
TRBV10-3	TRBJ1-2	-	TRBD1	CVIRGNCGYTF	TGTGTCATCAGGGGGAACTGTGGCTACACCTTC
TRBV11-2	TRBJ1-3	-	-	CASISVAGRGNTIYF	TGTGCCAGCATCTCAGTCGCCGGTCGGGGAAACACCATATATTTT
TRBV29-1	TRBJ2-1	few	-	CSVASGRADGEQFF	TGCAGCGTTGCTTCGGGACGGGCGGATGGCGAGCAGTTCTTC
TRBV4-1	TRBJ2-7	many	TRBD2	CASSQERLAKYEQYF	TGCGCCAGCAGCCAAGAGCGACTAGCGAAATACGAGCAGTACTTC
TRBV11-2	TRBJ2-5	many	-	CASSSQETQYF	TGTGCCAGCAGCTCCCAAGAGACCCAGTACTTC
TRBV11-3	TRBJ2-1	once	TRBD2	CVSSPRTRLNEQFF	TGTGTCAGCAGTCCACGGACTAGACTAAATGAGCAGTTCTTC